The 16 T cell receptor beta chains below were found in one sample sequenced in a study of OX40 agonist ivuxolimab in advanced cancers. The assay was immunoSEQ multiplex PCR, and TCRdb's table has in-frame clones only and misses some. The data hold tens of thousands of clones, with about 86% observed a single time. This material consisted of CD4+ or CD8+ T cells sorted from blood, taken in a trial of the OX40 agonist ivuxolimab. These receptors all stem from an adult with an advanced solid tumor such as melanoma, head and neck, liver or kidney cancer.

The chain carries TRBV28 and TRBJ2-5, with a tentative D call TRBD1 (5 bases). Per the germline V gene, CDR1 is MDHEN and CDR2 is SYDVKM. The ends were cut back, 10 bases at V and 1 base at J, with 10 bases in the middle. This CDR3 is 12 amino acids long. The chain's CDR3 is CATPTAQETQYF. The DNA for the CDR3 is TGTGCCACTCCGACAGCCCAAGAGACCCAGTACTTC.

V is TRBV19 and J is TRBJ2-1, with 9 bases aligning to TRBD1. This CDR3 has 14 amino acids. Germline assignment: CDR1 LNHDA and CDR2 SQIVND (reference sequence). Unmatched junction bases numbered 9, after V lost 10 bases and J lost 5 bases. CDR3 DNA sequence: TGTGCCACCGTCCGGGACAGGGCCCACAATGAGCAGTTCTTC. Residues: CATVRDRAHNEQFF.

This chain uses TRBV28 with TRBJ1-5; D not resolved. Germline CDR1 and CDR2: MDHEN and SYDVKM. Between the trimmed V and J ends, which lost 9 bases and 0 bases, there was a span of 12 bases. CDR3 size: 14 residues. The CDR3 nucleotides are TGTGCCAGTGGGTTGACGACTAGCAATCAGCCCCAGCATTTT. Translating gives CASGLTTSNQPQHF.

The genes are TRBV7-2 and TRBJ2-7; 8 nucleotides agree with TRBD2. The germline gives CDR1 SGHTA, CDR2 FQGNSA. Trimming at V came to 7 bases and at J to 6 bases, leaving 11 bases not matched to a gene. The CDR3 length is 14 residues. The CDR3 DNA reads TGTGCCAGCACCTACACTAGCGGAACGGGCGAGCAGTACTTC. The encoded protein is CASTYTSGTGEQYF.

In nucleotides, the CDR3 is TGTGCCAGCAAGCTGGGAGCGGGCCTTTCCTACGAGCAGTACTTC. It is translated as CASKLGAGLSYEQYF. The chain joins TRBV2 to TRBJ2-7; TRBD2 is a possible D gene (6 bases). The germline V and J ends were trimmed by 7 bases and 1 base, with 17 bases remaining between them. The CDR3 runs 15 residues. Germline CDR1 and CDR2: SNHLY and FYNNEI. Full variable domain (missing parts from reference TRBV2 and TRBJ2-7): EPEVTQTPSHQVTQMGQEVILRCVPISNHLYFYWYRQILGQKVEFLVSFYNNEISEKSEIFDDQFSVERPDGSNFTLKIRSTKLEDSAMYFCASKLGAGLSYEQYFGPGTRLTVT.

The chain employs TRBV30 and TRBJ2-7; no firm D call. In germline, CDR1 is GTSNPN, CDR2 SVGIG (reference sequence). Trimming took off 5 bases at V and 3 bases at J, with 11 bases between the two ends. The CDR3 extends over 12 amino acids. CDR3 sequence: CAWDSSGYEQYF. The CDR3 region has the DNA TGTGCCTGGGATTCCTCCGGCTACGAGCAGTACTTC.

This clone was seen just once. The V gene is TRBV30, the J gene TRBJ2-1; 10 bases map to TRBD2. The CDR3 covers 13 residues. V shed 3 bases, J shed 8 bases, and the junction held 4 bases outside the gene matches. Looked up from germline, CDR1 is GTSNPN and CDR2 is SVGIG (reference sequence). This CDR3 reads CAWRVAGGHEQFF. CDR3 sequence (DNA): TGTGCCTGGAGAGTAGCGGGAGGTCATGAGCAGTTCTTC.

J is TRBJ1-5 and V is TRBV2; D uncertain. V was cut by 5 bases and J by 2 bases, with 13 bases left in between. Germline V gives CDR1 SNHLY, CDR2 FYNNEI. The CDR3 extends over 15 amino acids. In DNA, the CDR3 is TGTGCCAGCAGTTCCGAAAGGTCGGGCAATCAGCCCCAGCATTTT. It specifies CASSSERSGNQPQHF.

This rearrangement joins TRBV29-1 to TRBJ2-3; the D gene is possibly TRBD2 (5 bases). CDR1 and CDR2 (germline): SQVTM, ANQGSEA. The CDR3 runs 13 residues. Trimming stripped 4 bases from V and 0 bases from J, with 8 bases between. CDR3 in DNA: TGCAGCGTTGCAAGGACTAGCACAGATACGCAGTATTTT. Translated: CSVARTSTDTQYF.

The V gene is TRBV4-1, the J gene TRBJ2-3; D is uncertain. CDR1 is MGHRA, CDR2 YSYEKL, per germline. This CDR3 is built from 13 residues. The V end lost 5 bases, the J end lost 0 bases, and 6 bases lay between the germline ends. The CDR3 reads CASSMPSTDTQYF. CDR3 nucleotide sequence: TGCGCCAGCAGCATGCCAAGCACAGATACGCAGTATTTT.

This chain connects TRBV6-5 to TRBJ1-2; 10 bases agree with TRBD1. The germline V gene has CDR1 MNHEY and CDR2 SVGAGI. Germline trimming cut 2 bases from V and 5 bases from J; bases unmatched to any gene: 5. The CDR3 is 15 residues long. The CDR3 sequence: CASSYAAGQGYGYTF. In nucleotides, the CDR3 is TGTGCCAGCAGTTACGCCGCGGGACAGGGGTATGGCTACACCTTC.

In regard to this clone: Mismatch with germline at one junction end may stem from a read error. The gene calls are TRBV7-7 and TRBJ2-7, with D possibly TRBD2 on 5 matching bases. The CDR3 contains 13 residues. The germline gives CDR1 SSHAT, CDR2 FNYEAQ (reference sequence). The CDR3 nucleotides are TGTGCTAGCAGCTCCGAGGCGGGCGGGTGGCAGTACTTC. It is translated as CASSSEAGGWQYF.

The chain employs TRBV11-2 and TRBJ1-3, with a tentative D call TRBD1 (5 bases). CDR1 and CDR2 from the germline V gene are SGHAT and FQNNGV. Trimming shortened V by 4 bases and J by 7 bases, and 14 bases separated the two germline ends. The CDR3 length is 14 residues. The CDR3 is CASSSRGRGNTIYF. The DNA for the CDR3 is TGTGCCAGCAGCTCCCGGGGGAGGGGTAACACCATATATTTT.

The rearrangement uses TRBV7-2 and TRBJ2-1; TRBD2 aligns across 9 bases. This CDR3 has 18 amino acids. Germline lookup yields CDR1 SGHTA and CDR2 FQGNSA. V lost 2 bases, J lost 9 bases, and 17 bases stayed unmatched. As DNA, the CDR3 is TGTGCCAGCAGCTTAAGGGGGGGTAGCGGGAGCCCTTGGGGTGAGCAGTTCTTC. Amino acids: CASSLRGGSGSPWGEQFF.

This clone appeared a single time. The rearrangement joins TRBV5-1 to TRBJ2-2; D not resolved. The ends were cut back, 0 bases at V and 4 bases at J, with 7 bases in the middle. CDR1 and CDR2 from the germline V gene are SGHRS and YFSETQ. The CDR3 covers 14 residues. CDR3 nucleotide sequence: TGCGCCAGCAGCTTGGAATATCTCACCGGGGAGCTGTTTTTT. As protein: CASSLEYLTGELFF.

The V call is TRBV6-6, the J call TRBJ2-5, with 10 positions matching TRBD2. This CDR3 has 16 amino acids. After removal of 7 bases from V and 5 bases from J, the junction contained 13 bases not matched to a gene. The V gene's germline CDR1 is MNHNY and CDR2 SVGAGI (reference sequence). CDR3 loop: CASTPPGSGRFETQYF. The DNA for the CDR3 is TGTGCCAGCACCCCGCCTGGTAGCGGGAGGTTCGAGACCCAGTACTTC.